Sequencing of this TCR beta chain was carried out in a study of shared clonotypes between healthy human individuals. In the source study's methods: Filtering differed for immunoSEQ, which gave only junction sequences without quality scores. Produced via immunoSEQ multiplex PCR; TCRdb's table is partial and in-frame only. Clone size and V and J calls were adopted from that table, with D and trimming inferred from the DNA. Of 1,100,000 or so clones in the sample, about 84% were seen once. V dropped 6 bases and J dropped 4 bases, with 20 bases sitting between them. Germline CDR1 SGHVS, CDR2 FQNEAQ. The CDR3 loop spans 16 amino acids. This clone appeared a single time.

Sequencing was performed on memory CD4+ T cells from PBMCs. The subset was: CD45RA-negative fraction. The chain is built from TRBV7-8 and TRBJ2-3; TRBD2 is a possible D gene (6 bases). The clonotype was recovered from a man aged 18 to 29 in good health. Some clones in this sample may be carry-over from other donors' samples. DNA for the CDR3: TGTGCCAGCAGTGAGGGGCGGGCCGGAGGGGCAGATACGCAGTATTTT. This encodes CASSEGRAGGADTQYF.